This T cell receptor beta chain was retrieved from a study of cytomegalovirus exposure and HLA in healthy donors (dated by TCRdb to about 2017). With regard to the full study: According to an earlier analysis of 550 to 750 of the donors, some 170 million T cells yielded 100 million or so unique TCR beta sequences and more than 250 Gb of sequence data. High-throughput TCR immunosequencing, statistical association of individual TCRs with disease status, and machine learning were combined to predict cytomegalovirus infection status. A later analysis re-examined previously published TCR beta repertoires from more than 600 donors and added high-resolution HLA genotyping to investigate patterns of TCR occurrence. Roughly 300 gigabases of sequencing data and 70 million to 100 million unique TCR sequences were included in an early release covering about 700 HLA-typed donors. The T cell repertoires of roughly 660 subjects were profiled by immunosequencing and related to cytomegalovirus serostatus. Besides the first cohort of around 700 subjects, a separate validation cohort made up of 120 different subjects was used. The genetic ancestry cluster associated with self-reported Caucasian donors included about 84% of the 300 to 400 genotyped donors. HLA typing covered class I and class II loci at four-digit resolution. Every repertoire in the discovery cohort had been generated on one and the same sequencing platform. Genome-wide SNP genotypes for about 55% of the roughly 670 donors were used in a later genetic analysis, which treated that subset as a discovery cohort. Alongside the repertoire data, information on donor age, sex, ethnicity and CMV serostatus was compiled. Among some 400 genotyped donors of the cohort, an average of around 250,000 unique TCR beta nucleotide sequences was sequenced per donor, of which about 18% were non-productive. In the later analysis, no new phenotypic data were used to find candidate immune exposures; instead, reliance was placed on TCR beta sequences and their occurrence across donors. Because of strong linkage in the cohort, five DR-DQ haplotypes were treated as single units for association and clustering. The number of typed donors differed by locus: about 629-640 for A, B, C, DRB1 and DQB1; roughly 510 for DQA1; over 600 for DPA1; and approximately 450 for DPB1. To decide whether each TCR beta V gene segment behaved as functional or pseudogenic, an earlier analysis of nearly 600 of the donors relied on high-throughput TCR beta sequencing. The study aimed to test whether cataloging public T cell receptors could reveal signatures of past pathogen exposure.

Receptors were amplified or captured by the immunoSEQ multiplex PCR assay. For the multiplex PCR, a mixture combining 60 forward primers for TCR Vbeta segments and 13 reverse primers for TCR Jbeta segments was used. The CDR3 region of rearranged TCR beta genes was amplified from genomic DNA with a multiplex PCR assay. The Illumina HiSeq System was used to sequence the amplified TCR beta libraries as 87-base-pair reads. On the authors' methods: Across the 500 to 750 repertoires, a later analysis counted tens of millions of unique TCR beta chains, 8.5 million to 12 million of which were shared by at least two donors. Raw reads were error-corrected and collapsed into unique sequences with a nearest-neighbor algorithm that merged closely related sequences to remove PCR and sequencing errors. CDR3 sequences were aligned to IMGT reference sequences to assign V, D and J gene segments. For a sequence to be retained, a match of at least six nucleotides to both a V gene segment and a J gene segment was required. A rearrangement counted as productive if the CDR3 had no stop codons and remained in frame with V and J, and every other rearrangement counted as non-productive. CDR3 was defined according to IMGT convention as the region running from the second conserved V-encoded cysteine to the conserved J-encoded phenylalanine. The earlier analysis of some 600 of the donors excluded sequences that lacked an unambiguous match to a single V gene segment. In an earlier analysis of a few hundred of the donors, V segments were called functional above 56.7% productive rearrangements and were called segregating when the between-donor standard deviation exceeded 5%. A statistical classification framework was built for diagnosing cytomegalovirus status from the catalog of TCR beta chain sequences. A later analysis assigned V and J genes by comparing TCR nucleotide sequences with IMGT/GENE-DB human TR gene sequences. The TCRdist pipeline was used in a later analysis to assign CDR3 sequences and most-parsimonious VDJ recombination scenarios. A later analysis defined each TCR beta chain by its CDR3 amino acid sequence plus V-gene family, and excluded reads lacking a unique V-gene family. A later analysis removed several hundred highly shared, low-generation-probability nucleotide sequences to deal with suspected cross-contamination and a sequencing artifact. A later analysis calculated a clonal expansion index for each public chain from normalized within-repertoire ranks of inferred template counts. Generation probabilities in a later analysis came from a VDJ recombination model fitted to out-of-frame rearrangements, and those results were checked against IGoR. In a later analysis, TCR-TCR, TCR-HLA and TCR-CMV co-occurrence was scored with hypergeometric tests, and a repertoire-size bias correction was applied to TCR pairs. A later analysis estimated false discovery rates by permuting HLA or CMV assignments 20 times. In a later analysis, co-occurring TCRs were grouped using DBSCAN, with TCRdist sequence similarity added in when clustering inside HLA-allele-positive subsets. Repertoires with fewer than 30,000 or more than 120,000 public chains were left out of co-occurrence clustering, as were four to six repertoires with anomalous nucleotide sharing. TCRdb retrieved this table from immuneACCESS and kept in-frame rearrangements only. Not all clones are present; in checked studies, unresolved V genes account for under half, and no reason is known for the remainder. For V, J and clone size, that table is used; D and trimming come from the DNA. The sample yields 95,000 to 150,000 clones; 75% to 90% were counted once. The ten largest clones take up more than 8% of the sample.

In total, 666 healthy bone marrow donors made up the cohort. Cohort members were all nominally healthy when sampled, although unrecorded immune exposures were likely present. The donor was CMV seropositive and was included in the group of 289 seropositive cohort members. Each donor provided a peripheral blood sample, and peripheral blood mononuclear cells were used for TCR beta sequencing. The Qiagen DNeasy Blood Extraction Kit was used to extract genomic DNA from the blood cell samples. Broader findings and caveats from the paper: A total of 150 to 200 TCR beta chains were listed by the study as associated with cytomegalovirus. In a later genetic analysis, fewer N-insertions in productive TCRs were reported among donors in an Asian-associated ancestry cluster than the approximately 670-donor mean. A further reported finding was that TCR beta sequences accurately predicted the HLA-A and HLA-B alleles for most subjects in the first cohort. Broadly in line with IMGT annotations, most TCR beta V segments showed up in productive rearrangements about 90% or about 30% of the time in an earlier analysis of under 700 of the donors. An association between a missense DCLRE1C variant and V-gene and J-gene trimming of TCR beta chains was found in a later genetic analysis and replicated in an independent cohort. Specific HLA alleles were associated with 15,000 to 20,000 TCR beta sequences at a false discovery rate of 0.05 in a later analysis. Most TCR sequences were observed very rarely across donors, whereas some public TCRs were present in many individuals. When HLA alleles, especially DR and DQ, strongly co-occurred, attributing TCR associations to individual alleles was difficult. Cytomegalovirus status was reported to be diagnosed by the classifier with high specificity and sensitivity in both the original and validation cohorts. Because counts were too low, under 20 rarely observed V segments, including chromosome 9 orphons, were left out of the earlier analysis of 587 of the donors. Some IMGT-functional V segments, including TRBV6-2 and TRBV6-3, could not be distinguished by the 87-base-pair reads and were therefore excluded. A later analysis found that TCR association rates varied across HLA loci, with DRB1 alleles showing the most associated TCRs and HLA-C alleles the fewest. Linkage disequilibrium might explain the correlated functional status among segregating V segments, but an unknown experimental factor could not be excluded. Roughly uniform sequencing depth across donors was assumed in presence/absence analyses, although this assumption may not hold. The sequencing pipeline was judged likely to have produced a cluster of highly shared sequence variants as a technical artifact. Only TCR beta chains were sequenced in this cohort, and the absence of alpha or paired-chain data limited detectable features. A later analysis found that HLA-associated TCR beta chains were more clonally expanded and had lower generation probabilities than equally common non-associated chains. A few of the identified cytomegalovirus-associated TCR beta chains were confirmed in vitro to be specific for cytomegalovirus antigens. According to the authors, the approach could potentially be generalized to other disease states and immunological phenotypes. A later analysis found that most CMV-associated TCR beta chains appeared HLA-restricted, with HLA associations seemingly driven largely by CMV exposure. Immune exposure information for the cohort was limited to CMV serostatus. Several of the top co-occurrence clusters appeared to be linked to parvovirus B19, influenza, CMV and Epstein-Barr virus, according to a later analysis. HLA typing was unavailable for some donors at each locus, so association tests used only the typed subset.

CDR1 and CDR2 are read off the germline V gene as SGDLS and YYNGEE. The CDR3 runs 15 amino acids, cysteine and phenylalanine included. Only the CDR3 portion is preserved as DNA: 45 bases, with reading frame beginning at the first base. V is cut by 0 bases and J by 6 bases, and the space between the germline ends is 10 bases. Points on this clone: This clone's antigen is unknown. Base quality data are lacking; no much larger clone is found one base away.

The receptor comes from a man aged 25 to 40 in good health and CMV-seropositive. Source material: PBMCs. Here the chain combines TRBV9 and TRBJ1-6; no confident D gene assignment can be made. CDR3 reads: CASSVGGMRNSPLHF. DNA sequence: TGTGCCAGCAGCGTAGGAGGGATGCGTAATTCACCCCTCCACTTT.